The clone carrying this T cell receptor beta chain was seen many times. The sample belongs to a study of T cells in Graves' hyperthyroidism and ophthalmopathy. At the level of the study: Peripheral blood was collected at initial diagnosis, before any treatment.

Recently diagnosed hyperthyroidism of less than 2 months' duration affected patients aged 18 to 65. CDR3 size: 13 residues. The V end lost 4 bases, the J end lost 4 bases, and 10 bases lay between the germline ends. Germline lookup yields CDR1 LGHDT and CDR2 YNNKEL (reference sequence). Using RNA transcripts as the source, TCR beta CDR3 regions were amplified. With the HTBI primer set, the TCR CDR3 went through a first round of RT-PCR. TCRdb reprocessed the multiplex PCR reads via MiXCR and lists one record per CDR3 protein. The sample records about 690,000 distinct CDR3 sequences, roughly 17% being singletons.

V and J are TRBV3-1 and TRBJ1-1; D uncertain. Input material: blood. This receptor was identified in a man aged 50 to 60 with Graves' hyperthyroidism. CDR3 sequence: CASSRLEGTEAFF. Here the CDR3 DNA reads TGTGCCAGCAGCCGCCTCGAGGGCACTGAAGCTTTCTTT.